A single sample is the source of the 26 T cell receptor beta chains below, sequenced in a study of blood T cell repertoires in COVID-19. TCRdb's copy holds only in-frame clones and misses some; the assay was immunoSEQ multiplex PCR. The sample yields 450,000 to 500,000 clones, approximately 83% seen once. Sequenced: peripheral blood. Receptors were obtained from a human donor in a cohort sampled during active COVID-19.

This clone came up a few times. In DNA form, the CDR3 reads TGCGCCAGCAGCTTGCCGGGACAGCTGAACACTGAAGCTTTCTTT. This encodes CASSLPGQLNTEAFF. This chain links TRBV5-1 with TRBJ1-1; 7 bases align to TRBD1. Germline V gives CDR1 SGHRS, CDR2 YFSETQ. Trimming at V came to 1 base and at J to 0 bases, leaving 3 bases not matched to a gene. The CDR3 totals 15 residues.

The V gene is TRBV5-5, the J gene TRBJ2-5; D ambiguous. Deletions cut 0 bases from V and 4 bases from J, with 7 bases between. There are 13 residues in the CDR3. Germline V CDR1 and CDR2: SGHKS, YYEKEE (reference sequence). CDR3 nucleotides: TGTGCCAGCAGCTTGGAATCGAGAGAGACCCAGTACTTC. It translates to CASSLESRETQYF.

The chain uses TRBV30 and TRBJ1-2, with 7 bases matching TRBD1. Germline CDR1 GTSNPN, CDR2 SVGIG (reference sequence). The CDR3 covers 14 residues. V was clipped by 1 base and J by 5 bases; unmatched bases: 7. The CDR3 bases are TGTGCCTGGAGTGGAACAGGGGTTCCTTATGGCTACACCTTC. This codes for CAWSGTGVPYGYTF.

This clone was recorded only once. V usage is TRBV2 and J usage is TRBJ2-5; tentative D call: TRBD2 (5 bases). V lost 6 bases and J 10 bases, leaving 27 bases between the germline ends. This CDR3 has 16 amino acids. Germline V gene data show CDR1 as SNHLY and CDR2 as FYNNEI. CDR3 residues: CASSYRRLAPSVGQYF. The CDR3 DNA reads TGTGCCAGCAGCTATCGTAGGCTAGCCCCCTCCGTTGGCCAGTACTTC.

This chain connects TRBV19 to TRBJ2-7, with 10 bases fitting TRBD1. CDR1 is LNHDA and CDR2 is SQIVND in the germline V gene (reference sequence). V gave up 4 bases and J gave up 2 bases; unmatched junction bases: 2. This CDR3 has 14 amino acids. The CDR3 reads CASSKTGGAYEQYF. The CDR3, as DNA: TGTGCCAGTAGTAAGACAGGGGGCGCCTACGAGCAGTACTTC.

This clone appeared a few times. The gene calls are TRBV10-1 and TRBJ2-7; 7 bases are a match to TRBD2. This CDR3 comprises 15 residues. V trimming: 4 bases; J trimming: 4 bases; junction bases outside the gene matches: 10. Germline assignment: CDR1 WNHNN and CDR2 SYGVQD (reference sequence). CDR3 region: CASSVTGGPNYEQYF. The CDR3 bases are TGCGCCAGCAGTGTGACGGGAGGCCCCAATTACGAGCAGTACTTC.

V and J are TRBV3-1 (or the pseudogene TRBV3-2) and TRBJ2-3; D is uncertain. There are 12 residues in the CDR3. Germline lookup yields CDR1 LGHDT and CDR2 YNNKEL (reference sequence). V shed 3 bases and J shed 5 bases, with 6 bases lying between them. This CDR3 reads CASSHRKDTQYF. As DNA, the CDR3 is TGTGCCAGCAGCCATAGAAAAGATACGCAGTATTTT.

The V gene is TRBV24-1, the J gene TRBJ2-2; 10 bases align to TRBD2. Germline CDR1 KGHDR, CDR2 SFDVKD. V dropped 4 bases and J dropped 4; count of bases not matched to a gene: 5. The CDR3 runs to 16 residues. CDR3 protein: CATSEGAGGSTGELFF. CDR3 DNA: TGTGCCACCAGTGAAGGAGCGGGAGGGAGCACCGGGGAGCTGTTTTTT.

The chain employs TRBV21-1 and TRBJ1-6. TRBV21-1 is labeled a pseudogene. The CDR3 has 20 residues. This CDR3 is CASSSHSIGGNGSYNSPLHF. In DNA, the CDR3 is TGTGCCAGCAGCTCCCACTCAATTGGGGGGAATGGCTCCTATAATTCACCCCTCCACTTT.

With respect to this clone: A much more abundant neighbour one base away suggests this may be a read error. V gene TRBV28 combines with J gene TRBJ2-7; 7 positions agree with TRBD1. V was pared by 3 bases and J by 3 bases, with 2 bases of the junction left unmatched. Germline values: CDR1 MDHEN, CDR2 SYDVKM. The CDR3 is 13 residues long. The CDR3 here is CASSLGQSYEQYF. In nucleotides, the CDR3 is TGTGCCAGCAGTTTGGGACAGAGCTACGAGCAGTACTTC. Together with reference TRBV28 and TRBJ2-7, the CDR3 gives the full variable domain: DVKVTQSSRYLVKRTGEKVFLECVQDMDHENMFWYRQDPGLGLRLIYFSYDVKMKEKGDIPEGYSVSREKKERFSLILESASTNQTSMYLCASSLGQSYEQYFGPGTRLTVT.

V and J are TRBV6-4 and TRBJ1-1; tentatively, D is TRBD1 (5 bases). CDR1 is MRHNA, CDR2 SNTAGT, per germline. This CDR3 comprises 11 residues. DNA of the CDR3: TGTCCACCTACAGGGAACACTGAAGCTTTCTTT. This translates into CPPTGNTEAFF.

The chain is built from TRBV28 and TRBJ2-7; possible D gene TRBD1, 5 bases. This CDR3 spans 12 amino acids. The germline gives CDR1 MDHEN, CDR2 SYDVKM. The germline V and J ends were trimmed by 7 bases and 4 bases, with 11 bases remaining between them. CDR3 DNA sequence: TGTGCCAGCAACGACAGAAATTACGAGCAGTACTTC. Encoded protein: CASNDRNYEQYF.

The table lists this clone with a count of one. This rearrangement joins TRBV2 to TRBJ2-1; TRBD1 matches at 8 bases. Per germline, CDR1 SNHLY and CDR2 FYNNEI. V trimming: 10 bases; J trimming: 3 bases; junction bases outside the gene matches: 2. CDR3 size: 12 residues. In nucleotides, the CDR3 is TGTGCCACTGGACAGGGCTACAATGAGCAGTTCTTC. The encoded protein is CATGQGYNEQFF.

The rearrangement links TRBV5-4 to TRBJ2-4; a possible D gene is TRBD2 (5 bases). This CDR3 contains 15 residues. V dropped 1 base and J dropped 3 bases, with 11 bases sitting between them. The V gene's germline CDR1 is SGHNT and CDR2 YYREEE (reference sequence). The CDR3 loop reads CASSLQVGVKNIQYF. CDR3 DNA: TGTGCCAGCAGCTTGCAGGTGGGAGTCAAAAACATTCAGTACTTC.

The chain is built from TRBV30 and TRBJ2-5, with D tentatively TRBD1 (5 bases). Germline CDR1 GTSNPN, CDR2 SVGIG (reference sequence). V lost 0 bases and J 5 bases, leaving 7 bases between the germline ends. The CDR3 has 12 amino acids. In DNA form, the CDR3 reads TGTGCCTGGAGTGTACAGGCGGAGACCCAGTACTTC. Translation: CAWSVQAETQYF.

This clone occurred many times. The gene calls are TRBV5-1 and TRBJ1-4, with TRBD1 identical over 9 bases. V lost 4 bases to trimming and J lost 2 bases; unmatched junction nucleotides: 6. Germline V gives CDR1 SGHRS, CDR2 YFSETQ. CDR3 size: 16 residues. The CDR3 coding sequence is TGCGCCAGCAGCGGATGGACAGGGGTGACTAATGAAAAACTGTTTTTT. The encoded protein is CASSGWTGVTNEKLFF.

CDR3 sequence (DNA): TGCGCCAGCAGCTTGGAGGGAGGGCCTTGGGAGCAGTACTTC. The encoded protein is CASSLEGGPWEQYF. The chain employs TRBV5-1 and TRBJ2-7; 7 positions match TRBD2. Losses at the gene ends were 0 bases for V and 7 bases for J; bases not matched to a gene: 7. Germline assignment: CDR1 SGHRS and CDR2 YFSETQ. This CDR3 region has 14 residues. The full variable domain, its missing parts supplied by reference TRBV5-1 and TRBJ2-7, is KAGVTQTPRYLIKTRGQQVTLSCSPISGHRSVSWYQQTPGQGLQFLFEYFSETQRNKGNFPGRFSGRQFSNSRSEMNVSTLELGDSALYLCASSLEGGPWEQYFGPGTRLTVT.

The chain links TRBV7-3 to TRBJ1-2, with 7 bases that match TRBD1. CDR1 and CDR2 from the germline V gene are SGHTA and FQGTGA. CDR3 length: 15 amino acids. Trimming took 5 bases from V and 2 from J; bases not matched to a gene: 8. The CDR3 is CASSRDSLTNYGYTF. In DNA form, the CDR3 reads TGTGCCAGCAGCCGGGACAGTCTCACCAACTATGGCTACACCTTC.

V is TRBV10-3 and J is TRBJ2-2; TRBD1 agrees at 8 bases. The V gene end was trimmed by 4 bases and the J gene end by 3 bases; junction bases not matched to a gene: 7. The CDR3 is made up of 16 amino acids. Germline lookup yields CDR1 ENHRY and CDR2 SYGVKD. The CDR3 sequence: CAISGTGTVDTGELFF. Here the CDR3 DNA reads TGTGCCATCAGTGGGACAGGGACGGTCGACACCGGGGAGCTGTTTTTT.

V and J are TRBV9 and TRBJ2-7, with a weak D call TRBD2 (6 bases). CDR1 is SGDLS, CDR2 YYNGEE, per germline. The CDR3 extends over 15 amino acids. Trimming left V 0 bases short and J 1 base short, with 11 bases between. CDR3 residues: CASSVGRGGSYEQYF. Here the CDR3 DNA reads TGTGCCAGCAGCGTAGGCCGGGGAGGATCCTACGAGCAGTACTTC.

The CDR3: CASKVAGGPHGETQYF. For the CDR3, the DNA is TGTGCCAGTAAAGTGGCGGGAGGGCCCCATGGAGAGACCCAGTACTTC. V gene TRBV19 combines with J gene TRBJ2-5, with 9 bases lining up with TRBD2. CDR3 size: 16 residues. After removal of 7 bases from V and 4 bases from J, the junction contained 13 bases not matched to a gene. Germline CDR1 reads LNHDA; CDR2 reads SQIVND (reference sequence).

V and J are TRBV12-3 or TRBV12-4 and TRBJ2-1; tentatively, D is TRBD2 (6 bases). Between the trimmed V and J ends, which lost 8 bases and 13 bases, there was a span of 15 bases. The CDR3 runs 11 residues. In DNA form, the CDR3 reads TGTGCCAGCGGGCTTGGGGGGAGACAGTTCTTC. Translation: CASGLGGRQFF.

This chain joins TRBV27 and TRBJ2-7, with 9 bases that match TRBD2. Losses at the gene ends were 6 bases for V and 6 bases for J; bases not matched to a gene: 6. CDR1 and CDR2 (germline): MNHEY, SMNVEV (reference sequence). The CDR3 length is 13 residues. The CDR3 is CASSIAGVGEQYF. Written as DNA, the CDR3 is TGTGCCAGCAGCATAGCGGGAGTAGGCGAGCAGTACTTC.

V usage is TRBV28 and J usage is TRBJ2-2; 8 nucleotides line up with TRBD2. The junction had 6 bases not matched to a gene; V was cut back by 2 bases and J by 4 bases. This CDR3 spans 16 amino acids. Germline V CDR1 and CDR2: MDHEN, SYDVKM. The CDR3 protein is CASSLEAGARTGELFF. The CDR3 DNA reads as TGTGCCAGCAGTTTAGAAGCGGGAGCGCGCACCGGGGAGCTGTTTTTT.

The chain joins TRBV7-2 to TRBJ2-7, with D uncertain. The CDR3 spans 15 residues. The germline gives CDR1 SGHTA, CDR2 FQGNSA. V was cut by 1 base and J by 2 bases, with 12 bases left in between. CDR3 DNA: TGTGCCAGCAGCTTAGGCCACGGTAGCACCTACGAGCAGTACTTC. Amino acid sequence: CASSLGHGSTYEQYF.

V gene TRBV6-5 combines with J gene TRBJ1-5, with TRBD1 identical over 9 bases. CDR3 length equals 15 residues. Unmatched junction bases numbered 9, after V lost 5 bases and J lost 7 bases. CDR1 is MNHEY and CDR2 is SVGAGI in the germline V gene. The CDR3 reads CASSRRQGGGQPQHF. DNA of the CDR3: TGTGCCAGCAGTCGGCGACAGGGGGGTGGACAGCCCCAGCATTTT.